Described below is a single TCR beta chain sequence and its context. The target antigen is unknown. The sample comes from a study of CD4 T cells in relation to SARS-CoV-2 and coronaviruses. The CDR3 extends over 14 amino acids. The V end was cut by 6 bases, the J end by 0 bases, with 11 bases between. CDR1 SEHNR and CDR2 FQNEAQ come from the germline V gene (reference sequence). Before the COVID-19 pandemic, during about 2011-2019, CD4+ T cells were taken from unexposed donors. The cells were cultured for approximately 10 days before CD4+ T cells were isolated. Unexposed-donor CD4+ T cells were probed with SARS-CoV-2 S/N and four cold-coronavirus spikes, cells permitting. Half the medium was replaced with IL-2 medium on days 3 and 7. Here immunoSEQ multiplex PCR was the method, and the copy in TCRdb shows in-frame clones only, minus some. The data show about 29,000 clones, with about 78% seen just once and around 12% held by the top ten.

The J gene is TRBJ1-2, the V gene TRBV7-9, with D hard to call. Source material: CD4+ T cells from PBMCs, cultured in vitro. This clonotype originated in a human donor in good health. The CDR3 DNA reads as TGTGCCAGCAGGGCAGACTTAGCTAACTATGGCTACACCTTC. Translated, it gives CASRADLANYGYTF.